This T cell receptor beta chain was sequenced in a study of T-cell memory formation after mild COVID-19. Findings and caveats of the study: What remained unconfirmed was the SARS-CoV-2 specificity of second-wave clones peaking on day 37. Researchers report contracting CD4+ clones mostly in CM and EM, with CD8+ clones in EMRA.

Only a few counts were recorded for this clonotype. Its specificity is not known. V lost 3 bases, J lost 4 bases, and 9 bases lay in between. Per the germline V gene, CDR1 is SNHLY and CDR2 is FYNNEI. This CDR3 region has 13 residues. TCR alpha and TCR beta cDNA libraries carrying sample barcodes and UMIs were produced by 5'RACE using constant-segment primers. TCRdb reprocessed the 5' RACE reads via MiXCR and lists one record per CDR3 protein. The repertoire has 200,000 to 300,000 distinct CDR3 sequences, around 15% of them found once; the top ten carry 22%. This TCR came from a man between 18 and 29 years old who had mild COVID-19 (a few samples of this study predate the infection). Cell type and time point are not known. Sequencing used PBMCs or a T cell subset sorted from them (not recorded which). The chain employs TRBV2 and TRBJ2-5, with D uncertain. The CDR3 region has the DNA TGTGCCAGCAGTGATTTGCTTGGAGAGACCCAGTACTTC. As protein: CASSDLLGETQYF.